This is a list of T cell receptor beta chains from one sample in a study of cytomegalovirus exposure and HLA in healthy donors. Sequenced by immunoSEQ multiplex PCR; TCRdb stores in-frame clones only, minus some. Found here are fewer than 150,000 clones, about 83% of them singletons; the top ten hold about 5.3%. The material sequenced was PBMCs. The origin of the receptors is a man aged 18 to 30 in good health and CMV-seronegative. Both conserved end residues are part of each CDR3. D genes are given only for firm matches. Some rows have no size entry. The others give once, few or many, or a class for an expanded clone.

d_gene: NA; v_gene: TRBV27; j_gene: TRBJ1-1; abundance: NA; CDR3nt: TGTGCCAGCACCCCACCACCGGGACGGGAGGGGACTGAAGCTTTCTTT; CDR3aa: CASTPPPGREGTEAFF
d_gene: NA; v_gene: TRBV18; j_gene: TRBJ1-3; abundance: NA; CDR3nt: TGTGCCAGCTCAACTAAACCGCCAGGGAGGGTGGCTGGAAACACCATATATTTT; CDR3aa: CASSTKPPGRVAGNTIYF
d_gene: NA; v_gene: TRBV9; j_gene: TRBJ1-1; abundance: NA; CDR3nt: TGTGCCAGCAGCGTAGGAGGCAGTGAAGCTTTCTTT; CDR3aa: CASSVGGSEAFF
d_gene: NA; v_gene: TRBV19; j_gene: TRBJ1-2; abundance: NA; CDR3nt: TGTGCCAGTAGTACGAGGACGATGACAGGAGCATCCTATGGCTACACCTTC; CDR3aa: CASSTRTMTGASYGYTF
d_gene: NA; v_gene: TRBV5-1; j_gene: TRBJ1-2; abundance: NA; CDR3nt: TGCGCCAGCAGCTTACCAGGGGAAAGAGGCTACACCTTC; CDR3aa: CASSLPGERGYTF
d_gene: TRBD1; v_gene: TRBV30; j_gene: TRBJ1-6; abundance: NA; CDR3nt: TGTGCCTGGAGGACAGGGGGGGGTTCACCCCTCCACTTT; CDR3aa: CAWRTGGGSPLHF
d_gene: NA; v_gene: TRBV29-1; j_gene: TRBJ2-6; abundance: NA; CDR3nt: TGCAGCGTCCGAAGTCCGGGTACCGGGGCCAACGTCCTGACTTTC; CDR3aa: CSVRSPGTGANVLTF
d_gene: NA; v_gene: TRBV7-6; j_gene: TRBJ2-2; abundance: NA; CDR3nt: TGTGCCAGCAGCCAAGACACAGGGGAGCTGTTTTTT; CDR3aa: CASSQDTGELFF
d_gene: NA; v_gene: TRBV7-9; j_gene: TRBJ2-5; abundance: NA; CDR3nt: TGTGCCAGCAGCTTCCAGGGGGAGACCCAGTACTTC; CDR3aa: CASSFQGETQYF
d_gene: NA; v_gene: TRBV6-1; j_gene: TRBJ2-3; abundance: NA; CDR3nt: TGTGCCAGCAGTGAAGACCCAGGGGCACACACAGATACGCAGTATTTT; CDR3aa: CASSEDPGAHTDTQYF
d_gene: NA; v_gene: TRBV5-6; j_gene: TRBJ1-4; abundance: NA; CDR3nt: TGTGCCAGCAGGCCCTTTGGAGGGTGGGATGAAAAACTGTTTTTT; CDR3aa: CASRPFGGWDEKLFF
d_gene: TRBD2; v_gene: TRBV7-9; j_gene: TRBJ2-7; abundance: NA; CDR3nt: TGTGCCAGCAGCTTAGAACTAGCGGGGGGACACGAGCAGTACTTC; CDR3aa: CASSLELAGGHEQYF
d_gene: NA; v_gene: TRBV6-6; j_gene: TRBJ2-7; abundance: NA; CDR3nt: TGTGCCAGCAGCCAGGACAGCCTGGGCCACGAGCAGTACTTC; CDR3aa: CASSQDSLGHEQYF
d_gene: TRBD1; v_gene: TRBV5-8; j_gene: TRBJ1-2; abundance: NA; CDR3nt: TGTGCCAGCAGCTTGGGGACGTTGACAGGGCGTGGCTACACCTTC; CDR3aa: CASSLGTLTGRGYTF
d_gene: NA; v_gene: TRBV15; j_gene: TRBJ1-2; abundance: NA; CDR3nt: TGTGCCACCAGCAGAGGCAAGGACAAGGAGGGCTACACCTTC; CDR3aa: CATSRGKDKEGYTF
d_gene: NA; v_gene: TRBV9; j_gene: TRBJ2-3; abundance: NA; CDR3nt: TGTGCCAGCAGCGATTCGGGGTTCGGCACAGATACGCAGTATTTT; CDR3aa: CASSDSGFGTDTQYF
d_gene: NA; v_gene: TRBV9; j_gene: TRBJ2-7; abundance: NA; CDR3nt: TGTGCCAGCAGCGTAGCGACAGGGACTTCGTACGAGCAGTACTTC; CDR3aa: CASSVATGTSYEQYF
d_gene: TRBD2; v_gene: TRBV6-6; j_gene: TRBJ2-7; abundance: few; CDR3nt: TGTGCCAGCAGTTACTCGGGGCTAGCGGGAGACGAGCAGTACTTC; CDR3aa: CASSYSGLAGDEQYF
d_gene: TRBD2; v_gene: TRBV10-1; j_gene: TRBJ2-2; abundance: NA; CDR3nt: TGCGCCAGCAGTGACCCGGGACTAGCGGGAGTGTCGAACACCGGGGAGCTGTTTTTT; CDR3aa: CASSDPGLAGVSNTGELFF
d_gene: TRBD1; v_gene: TRBV7-9; j_gene: TRBJ2-2; abundance: few; CDR3nt: TGTGCCAGCAGCCATTCACAGGGGGCGAATAGCGGCGGGGAGCTGTTTTTT; CDR3aa: CASSHSQGANSGGELFF
d_gene: TRBD2; v_gene: TRBV27; j_gene: TRBJ2-7; abundance: NA; CDR3nt: TGTGCCAGCAGTCAAGGACTAGCGGGAGGGTTTAACTCCTACGAGCAGTACTTC; CDR3aa: CASSQGLAGGFNSYEQYF
d_gene: TRBD2; v_gene: TRBV7-9; j_gene: TRBJ2-4; abundance: NA; CDR3nt: TGTGCCAGCAGCGTAGTACTAGCGGGGGGTGCCAAAAACATTCAGTACTTC; CDR3aa: CASSVVLAGGAKNIQYF
d_gene: TRBD2; v_gene: TRBV25-1; j_gene: TRBJ2-5; abundance: NA; CDR3nt: TGTGCCACCAAACCGGGGGGGCGGGAGACCCAGTACTTC; CDR3aa: CATKPGGRETQYF
d_gene: NA; v_gene: TRBV7-9; j_gene: TRBJ1-1; abundance: NA; CDR3nt: TGTGCCAGCAGCTTAGAGGTCGCGGGGGAGGGGGACACTGAAGCTTTCTTT; CDR3aa: CASSLEVAGEGDTEAFF